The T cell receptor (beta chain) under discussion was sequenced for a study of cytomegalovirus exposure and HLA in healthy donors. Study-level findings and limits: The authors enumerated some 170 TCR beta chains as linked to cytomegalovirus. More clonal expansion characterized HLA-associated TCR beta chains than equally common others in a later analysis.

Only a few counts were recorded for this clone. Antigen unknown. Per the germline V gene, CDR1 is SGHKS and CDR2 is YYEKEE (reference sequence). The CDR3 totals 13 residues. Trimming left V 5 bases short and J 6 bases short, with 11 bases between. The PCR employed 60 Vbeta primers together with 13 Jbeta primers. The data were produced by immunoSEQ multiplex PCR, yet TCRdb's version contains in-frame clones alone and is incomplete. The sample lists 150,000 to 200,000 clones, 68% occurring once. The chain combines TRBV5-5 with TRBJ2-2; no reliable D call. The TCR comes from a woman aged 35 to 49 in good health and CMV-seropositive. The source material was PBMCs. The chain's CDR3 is CASSSSVPGELFF. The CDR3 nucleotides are TGTGCCAGCAGTTCTTCCGTCCCCGGGGAGCTGTTTTTT.